The 30 T cell receptor beta chains below come from one sample, sequenced in a study of cytomegalovirus exposure and HLA in healthy donors. A multiplex PCR was run with 60 Vbeta primers and 13 Jbeta primers. Here immunoSEQ multiplex PCR was the method, and the copy in TCRdb shows in-frame clones only, minus some. Counted here are some 120,000 clones, around 85% occurring once; the ten biggest clones make up under 4.5%. Sequencing input: PBMCs. The source of these receptors is a man younger than 30 in good health and CMV-seropositive.

V and J are TRBV6-6 and TRBJ1-1; TRBD1 is a possible D gene (6 bases). The CDR3 runs 12 residues. Between the trimmed V and J ends, which lost 8 bases and 7 bases, there was a span of 14 bases. The germline CDR1 and CDR2 sequences are MNHNY and SVGAGI (reference sequence). CDR3 coding DNA: TGTGCCAGCTCCGGGACATTAGTTGAAGCTTTCTTT. Its translation is CASSGTLVEAFF.

The chain links TRBV15 to TRBJ2-7; 7 nucleotides agree with TRBD1. The CDR3 runs 18 residues. From germline, CDR1 is LNHNV and CDR2 YYDKDF (reference sequence). J gave up 4 bases and V 0 bases, and 15 bases lay outside the gene matches. The CDR3 sequence is CATSRDLAKSRGSYEQYF. Written as DNA, the CDR3 is TGTGCCACCAGCAGAGATTTAGCCAAAAGCAGGGGGTCATACGAGCAGTACTTC.

The chain combines TRBV7-6 with TRBJ1-2; tentatively, D is TRBD1 (6 bases). The ends were cut back, 4 bases at V and 3 bases at J, with 12 bases in the middle. The CDR3 is 14 amino acids. Germline V gene sequence: CDR1 SGHVS, CDR2 FNYEAQ. CDR3 sequence reads: CASSSKQGDYGYTF. For the CDR3, the DNA is TGTGCCAGCAGCTCTAAACAGGGAGACTATGGCTACACCTTC.

The genes are TRBV5-1 and TRBJ2-5, with TRBD2 matching over 7 bases. The CDR3 is 17 residues long. V lost 2 bases to trimming and J lost 7 bases; unmatched junction nucleotides: 17. Germline lookup yields CDR1 SGHRS and CDR2 YFSETQ. The CDR3 reads CASSFSPRGGNGGTQYF. As DNA, the CDR3 is TGCGCCAGCAGCTTTTCGCCTCGCGGGGGAAACGGCGGGACCCAGTACTTC.

This sequence joins TRBV5-6 and TRBJ2-1; D is perhaps TRBD1 (6 bases). Germline lookup yields CDR1 SGHDT and CDR2 YYEEEE. Trimming left V 4 bases short and J 7 bases short, with 9 bases between. The CDR3 sequence is 12 residues long. Here the CDR3 reads CASSPGENEQFF. The CDR3 DNA is TGTGCCAGCAGCCCAGGGGAAAATGAGCAGTTCTTC.

This clone has a single count. CDR3 DNA: TGTGCCAGCATGACAGGGTCGAACAATCAGCCCCAGCATTTT. It specifies CASMTGSNNQPQHF. The rearrangement joins TRBV6-1 to TRBJ1-5, with TRBD1 matching 7 bases. Germline assignment: CDR1 MNHNS and CDR2 SASEGT. This CDR3 has 14 residues. V lost 7 bases to trimming and J lost 3 bases; unmatched junction nucleotides: 6.

The chain uses TRBV5-1 and TRBJ2-7, with 7 bases aligning to TRBD1. This CDR3 has 14 amino acids. CDR1 is SGHRS, CDR2 YFSETQ, per germline. J was trimmed by 4 bases and V by 4 bases; bases with no gene match: 8. The CDR3: CASSPSRDSYEQYF. CDR3 DNA sequence: TGCGCCAGCAGCCCCAGCCGGGACAGTTACGAGCAGTACTTC.

The table lists this clone with a count of one. J is TRBJ1-2 and V is TRBV7-9; D might be TRBD1 (5 bases). V lost 2 bases to trimming and J lost 6 bases, with 19 bases between them. The CDR3 has 16 residues. Germline V gene data show CDR1 as SEHNR and CDR2 as FQNEAQ (reference sequence). CDR3 in amino acids: CASSLSGLGPGDGYTF. The CDR3 nucleotides read TGTGCCAGCAGCTTATCGGGATTGGGGCCGGGGGATGGCTACACCTTC.

The rearrangement joins TRBV5-1 to TRBJ2-3, with a tentative D call TRBD2 (7 bases). The CDR3 has 14 amino acids. Germline values: CDR1 SGHRS, CDR2 YFSETQ. The V end was cut by 0 bases, the J end by 4 bases, with 9 bases between. CDR3 loop: CASSLVGGADTQYF. In DNA form, the CDR3 reads TGCGCCAGCAGCTTGGTAGGGGGGGCAGATACGCAGTATTTT.

The V and J genes are TRBV23-1 and TRBJ1-3, with 7 nucleotides matching TRBD1. TRBV23-1 is reported as an ORF; its role is uncertain. V lost 6 bases to trimming and J lost 2 bases; unmatched junction nucleotides: 7. The CDR3 has 15 amino acids. CDR3 region: CASSDPGQPGNTIYF. Here the CDR3 DNA reads TGCGCCAGCAGCGATCCGGGACAGCCTGGAAACACCATATATTTT.

This chain connects TRBV18 to TRBJ2-1, with D uncertain. The CDR3 has 11 amino acids. CDR1 and CDR2 (germline): KGHSH, LQKENI. Trimming removed 3 bases from V and 10 bases from J, with 7 bases in between. DNA for the CDR3: TGTGCCAGCTCACCTCGGAGCGAGCAGTTCTTC. The encoded protein is CASSPRSEQFF.

For the CDR3, the DNA is TGTGCCAGCAGCTTTCTTGACGGGTCATACACAGATACGCAGTATTTT. It yields the protein CASSFLDGSYTDTQYF. V gene TRBV11-2 combines with J gene TRBJ2-3; the D is unclear. The CDR3 contains 16 residues. The ends were cut back, 3 bases at V and 2 bases at J, with 15 bases in the middle. Germline V lookup: CDR1 SGHAT, CDR2 FQNNGV.

This chain connects TRBV14 to TRBJ2-6; 8 bases map to TRBD1. From germline, CDR1 is SGHDN and CDR2 FVKESK. The CDR3 extends over 20 amino acids. V gave up 2 bases and J gave up 0 bases; unmatched junction bases: 12. This chain's CDR3 is CASSQSLGGTGDSGANVLTF. As DNA, the CDR3 is TGTGCCAGCAGCCAATCCTTAGGCGGGACAGGTGACTCTGGGGCCAACGTCCTGACTTTC. The complete variable domain, with remaining parts taken from reference TRBV14 and TRBJ2-6, reads EAGVTQFPSHSVIEKGQTVTLRCDPISGHDNLYWYRRVMGKEIKFLLHFVKESKQDESGMPNNRFLAERTGGTYSTLKVQPAELEDSGVYFCASSQSLGGTGDSGANVLTFGAGSRLTVL.

This clone was observed once. This chain links TRBV9 with TRBJ1-2, with a possible D match to TRBD1 (6 bases). The V end was cut by 6 bases, the J end by 4 bases, with 10 bases between. This CDR3 comprises 12 residues. Germline V CDR1 and CDR2: SGDLS, YYNGEE. The CDR3 sequence: CASKTGTYGYTF. Written as DNA, the CDR3 is TGTGCCAGCAAAACAGGGACCTATGGCTACACCTTC.

The sample holds one count of this clone. V and J are TRBV19 and TRBJ2-1; 12 positions agree with TRBD2. The germline CDR1 and CDR2 sequences are LNHDA and SQIVND (reference sequence). The CDR3 is made up of 14 amino acids. Trimming took 5 bases from V and 9 from J; bases not matched to a gene: 5. Here the CDR3 reads CASSASGGASEQFF. The CDR3, as DNA: TGTGCCAGTAGTGCTAGCGGGGGGGCTAGTGAGCAGTTCTTC.

There are a few counts of this clone. V usage is TRBV4-2 and J usage is TRBJ2-1, with 10 bases that match TRBD2. Germline V lookup: CDR1 LGHNA, CDR2 YNFKEQ. V was clipped by 4 bases and J by 7 bases; unmatched bases: 13. The CDR3 has 17 residues. The CDR3 nucleotides read TGTGCCAGCAGCCTGAATACAGCGGGAGGGCCAGGGAATGAGCAGTTCTTC. This codes for CASSLNTAGGPGNEQFF.

The chain carries TRBV27 and TRBJ1-4, with TRBD1 as a possible D gene (5 bases). V lost 2 bases and J lost 12, with 19 bases in between. The CDR3 sequence is 15 residues long. The germline V gene has CDR1 MNHEY and CDR2 SMNVEV (reference sequence). The CDR3 loop reads CASSLTPKRGGELFF. The CDR3 DNA reads as TGTGCCAGCAGTTTAACCCCCAAAAGGGGAGGGGAACTGTTTTTT.

This clone has only a few counts. The rearrangement joins TRBV5-4 to TRBJ1-1; 8 positions agree with TRBD1. After removal of 4 bases from V and 4 bases from J, the junction contained 9 bases not matched to a gene. This CDR3 is 15 amino acids long. From germline, CDR1 is SGHNT and CDR2 YYREEE (reference sequence). CDR3 nucleotides: TGTGCCAGCAGCCCGTCTCAGGGGGCGAGCACTGAAGCTTTCTTT. The encoded protein is CASSPSQGASTEAFF. Full variable domain (outside the CDR3, taken from reference TRBV5-4 and TRBJ1-1): ETGVTQSPTHLIKTRGQQVTLRCSSQSGHNTVSWYQQALGQGPQFIFQYYREEENGRGNFPPRFSGLQFPNYSSELNVNALELDDSALYLCASSPSQGASTEAFFGQGTRLTVV.

The rearrangement joins TRBV7-2 to TRBJ2-7; 7 bases agree with TRBD2. Trimming took 9 bases from V and 0 from J; bases not matched to a gene: 11. Germline CDR1 and CDR2: SGHTA and FQGNSA. The CDR3 runs to 15 residues. The DNA for the CDR3 is TGTGCCAGTGCCCTTTGGGGCGGGGGCTCCTACGAGCAGTACTTC. Protein sequence: CASALWGGGSYEQYF.

The DNA of the CDR3 is TGTGCCACCAGCAGAGAGTTCACTAGCCACGAGCAGTACTTC. Its translation: CATSREFTSHEQYF. The V and J genes are TRBV15 and TRBJ2-7; D possibly corresponds to TRBD2 (6 bases). There are 14 residues in the CDR3. Per the germline V gene, CDR1 is LNHNV and CDR2 is YYDKDF (reference sequence). V lost 0 bases to trimming and J lost 5 bases, with 11 bases between them.

This clone was observed a few times. The CDR3 DNA reads as TGTGCCACCAGCCAGACGTGGGGTCGGGGGTACAATGAGCAGTTCTTC. Residues: CATSQTWGRGYNEQFF. This chain joins TRBV15 and TRBJ2-1, with D possibly TRBD2 on 6 matching bases. V lost 5 bases and J 4 bases, leaving 18 bases between the germline ends. The CDR3 spans 16 residues. Germline CDR1 and CDR2: LNHNV and YYDKDF (reference sequence).

This clone occurred a few times. The CDR3 loop reads CASSLLGADEQYF. In DNA, the CDR3 is TGTGCCAGCAGCTTGTTGGGAGCAGACGAGCAGTACTTC. The chain carries TRBV5-5 and TRBJ2-7; weak D call: TRBD2 (5 bases). Trimming stripped 1 base from V and 5 bases from J, with 10 bases between. Germline lookup yields CDR1 SGHKS and CDR2 YYEKEE (reference sequence). This CDR3 has 13 residues.

The V gene is TRBV2, the J gene TRBJ2-5, with 7 nucleotides matching TRBD2. The DNA end is a closer match to TRBJ2-7, so the J assignment may be wrong. CDR3 length: 19 amino acids. The germline V gene has CDR1 SNHLY and CDR2 FYNNEI. Here the CDR3 DNA reads TGTGCCAGCCGCGTGGTCTTCATTCTGGGACTACTGAATAGATACGAGCAGTACTTC. This sequence encodes CASRVVFILGLLNRYEQYF.

In this sample, this clone turned up a few times. The chain carries TRBV20-1 and TRBJ1-1; maybe TRBD1 (5 bases). The CDR3 extends over 11 amino acids. With 2 bases removed from V and 8 bases from J, the gap between germline ends came to 9 bases. In germline, CDR1 is DFQATT, CDR2 SNEGSKA (reference sequence). CDR3 residues: CSARQTEEAFF. The DNA for the CDR3 is TGCAGTGCTAGACAGACAGAAGAAGCTTTCTTT.

The chain employs TRBV25-1 and TRBJ2-5; TRBD1 aligns across 10 bases. The germline V gene has CDR1 MGHDK and CDR2 SYGVNS. There are 16 residues in the CDR3. The trim removed 7 bases at V and 5 bases at J, leaving 13 bases unmatched. The CDR3 DNA sequence: TGTGCCAGCACTCTCTCCGGACAGGGGGTAAGGGAGACCCAGTACTTC. It specifies CASTLSGQGVRETQYF.

The rearrangement joins TRBV4-3 to TRBJ2-2, with 12 bases aligning to TRBD2. CDR3 size: 19 residues. CDR1 and CDR2 from the germline V gene are LGHNA and YSLEER. With 0 bases clipped from V and 4 bases from J, the junction kept 9 bases outside the gene matches. The DNA of the CDR3 is TGCGCCAGCAGCCAAGACACTAGCGGGAGGTTATCGGGCACCGGGGAGCTGTTTTTT. Residues: CASSQDTSGRLSGTGELFF.

J is TRBJ2-1 and V is TRBV19; 7 nucleotides line up with TRBD1. The CDR3 has 15 residues. Germline V gene lookup returns CDR1 LNHDA and CDR2 SQIVND (reference sequence). V trimming: 8 bases; J trimming: 2 bases; junction bases outside the gene matches: 9. The CDR3 DNA reads as TGTGCCAGTCACAATACAGGGGTCACCTACAATGAGCAGTTCTTC. It translates to CASHNTGVTYNEQFF.

The chain employs TRBV5-5 and TRBJ2-2, with 8 bases fitting TRBD1. The CDR3 spans 16 residues. V dropped 4 bases and J dropped 5; count of bases not matched to a gene: 10. Germline loops: CDR1 SGHKS, CDR2 YYEKEE (reference sequence). In DNA form, the CDR3 reads TGTGCCAGCAGCCGGAGGACAGGGCTAGGGACCGGGGAGCTGTTTTTT. Amino acids: CASSRRTGLGTGELFF.

The chain employs TRBV15 and TRBJ1-5; no reliable D call. CDR1 is LNHNV, CDR2 YYDKDF, per germline (reference sequence). The CDR3 loop spans 14 amino acids. V lost 0 bases, J lost 3 bases, and 6 bases lay in between. The CDR3 DNA reads TGTGCCACCAGCAGAGACGCAGACAATCAGCCCCAGCATTTT. Amino acid sequence: CATSRDADNQPQHF.

The V call is TRBV9, the J call TRBJ2-7, with 7 bases fitting TRBD1. V shed 4 bases and J 3 bases; nucleotides not matched to a gene: 7. The CDR3 is 14 residues long. The germline CDR1 and CDR2 sequences are SGDLS and YYNGEE. The CDR3 region is CASSPRTGFYEQYF. DNA for the CDR3: TGTGCCAGCAGCCCCCGGACAGGATTCTACGAGCAGTACTTC.